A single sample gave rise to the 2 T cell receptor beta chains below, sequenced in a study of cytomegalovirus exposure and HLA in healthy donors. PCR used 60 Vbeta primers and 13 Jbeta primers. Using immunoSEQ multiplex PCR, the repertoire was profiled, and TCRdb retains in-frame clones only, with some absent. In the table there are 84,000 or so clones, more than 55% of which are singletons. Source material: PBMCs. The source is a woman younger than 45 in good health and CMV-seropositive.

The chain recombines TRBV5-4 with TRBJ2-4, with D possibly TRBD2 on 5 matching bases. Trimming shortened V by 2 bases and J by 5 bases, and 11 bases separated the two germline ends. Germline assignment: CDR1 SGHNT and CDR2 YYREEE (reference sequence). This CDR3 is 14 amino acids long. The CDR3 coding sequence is TGTGCCAGCAGCTTCCGGGATAGGGAAAACATTCAGTACTTC. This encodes CASSFRDRENIQYF.

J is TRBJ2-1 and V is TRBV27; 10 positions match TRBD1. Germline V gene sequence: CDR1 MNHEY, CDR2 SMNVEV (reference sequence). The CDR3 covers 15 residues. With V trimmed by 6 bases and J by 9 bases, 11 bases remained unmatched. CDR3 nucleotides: TGTGCCAGCAGCATACCTAGACAGGGGGCGAGTGAGCAGTTCTTC. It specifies CASSIPRQGASEQFF.